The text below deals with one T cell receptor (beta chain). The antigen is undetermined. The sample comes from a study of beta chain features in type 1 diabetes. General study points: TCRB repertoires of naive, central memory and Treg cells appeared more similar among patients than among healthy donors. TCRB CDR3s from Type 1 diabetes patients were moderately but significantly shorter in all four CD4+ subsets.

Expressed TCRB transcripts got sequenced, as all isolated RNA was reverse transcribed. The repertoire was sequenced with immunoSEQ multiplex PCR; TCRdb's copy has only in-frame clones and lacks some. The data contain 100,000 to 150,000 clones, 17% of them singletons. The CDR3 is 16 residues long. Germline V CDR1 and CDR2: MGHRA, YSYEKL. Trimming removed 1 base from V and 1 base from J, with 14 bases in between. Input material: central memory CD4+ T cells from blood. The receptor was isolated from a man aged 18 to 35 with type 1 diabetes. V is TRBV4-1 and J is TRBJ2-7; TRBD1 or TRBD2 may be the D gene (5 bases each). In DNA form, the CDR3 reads TGCGCCAGCAGCCAAGTTGACGGGACGCTATCCTACGAGCAGTACTTC. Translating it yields CASSQVDGTLSYEQYF.